This TCR beta chain stems from a study of neurological immune-mediated disorders. This clonotype was detected ten times or more. The length of the CDR3 is 19 residues. V was clipped by 3 bases and J by 6 bases; unmatched bases: 16. CDR1 and CDR2 (germline): LGHDT, YNNKEL (reference sequence). The cDNA came from 5'RACE with 10-nucleotide random UMIs. Each CDR3 protein is one row after TCRdb ran MiXCR on the 5' RACE reads. The repertoire consists of 35,000 to 40,000 distinct CDR3 sequences, with around 10% occurring once and the leading ten covering approximately 4.1%. The gene calls are TRBV3-1 and TRBJ2-2, with 10 positions matching TRBD2. The source of this sequence is a woman between 25 and 40 years old with HTLV-1-associated myelopathy (HAM/TSP). Sample: CD4+ T cells from blood. CDR3 DNA sequence: TGTGCCAGCAGCCATCCTGGACTAGCGGATGGTAGATGGGCCGGGGAGCTGTTTTTT. Its translation: CASSHPGLADGRWAGELFF.